Below, 9 T cell receptor beta chains from the same sample are listed, as sequenced in a study of cytomegalovirus exposure and HLA in healthy donors. The PCR made use of 60 Vbeta and 13 Jbeta primers. Clones were read by immunoSEQ multiplex PCR, and TCRdb kept only the in-frame ones, dropping some. Of about 240,000 clones in the sample, approximately 81% were seen once. The sequenced sample was PBMCs. The receptors were sampled from a woman in her sixties or seventies in good health and CMV-seropositive.

This clone was counted between two and nine times. V usage is TRBV28 and J usage is TRBJ1-2; the match to TRBD1 covers 11 bases. The CDR3 consists of 14 residues. Germline lookup yields CDR1 MDHEN and CDR2 SYDVKM. V gave up 5 bases and J gave up 7 bases; unmatched junction bases: 6. CDR3 nucleotides: TGTGCCAGCAGTCCCGGACAGGGGGCGCGTGGCTACACCTTC. Its protein is CASSPGQGARGYTF.

The sample holds a few counts of this clone. This sequence joins TRBV28 and TRBJ1-1; 7 nucleotides match TRBD1. Per germline, CDR1 MDHEN and CDR2 SYDVKM. This CDR3 region has 17 residues. J was trimmed by 1 base and V by 6 bases; bases with no gene match: 14. The CDR3 here is CASSKSRGFTANTEAFF. CDR3 nucleotide sequence: TGTGCCAGCAGCAAATCCAGGGGGTTTACAGCGAACACTGAAGCTTTCTTT.

The chain combines TRBV10-2 with TRBJ2-3, with D unresolved. With 6 bases removed from V and 0 bases from J, the gap between germline ends came to 7 bases. Per the germline V gene, CDR1 is WSHSY and CDR2 is SAAADI. This CDR3 contains 13 residues. CDR3 region: CASSLYSTDTQYF. The DNA for the CDR3 is TGCGCCAGCAGCCTCTATAGCACAGATACGCAGTATTTT.

The chain has TRBV5-1 and TRBJ1-2; D gene ambiguous. Germline CDR1 is SGHRS and CDR2 is YFSETQ. The CDR3 is 13 amino acids. V was trimmed by 1 base and J by 4 bases, leaving 8 bases between them. The CDR3 bases are TGCGCCAGCAGCTTGCCACAGACCTATGGCTACACCTTC. Protein sequence: CASSLPQTYGYTF. The full variable domain, rest sourced from reference TRBV5-1 and TRBJ1-2, is KAGVTQTPRYLIKTRGQQVTLSCSPISGHRSVSWYQQTPGQGLQFLFEYFSETQRNKGNFPGRFSGRQFSNSRSEMNVSTLELGDSALYLCASSLPQTYGYTFGSGTRLTVV.

This clone has more than one count but fewer than ten. This chain's CDR3 is CASSLGGPGNTEAFF. The CDR3 nucleotides read TGTGCCAGCAGTTTGGGAGGGCCTGGGAACACTGAAGCTTTCTTT. The chain joins TRBV28 to TRBJ1-1; unclear D gene. The CDR3 contains 15 residues. Trimming took 3 bases from V and 1 from J, leaving 12 bases between them. CDR1 is MDHEN and CDR2 is SYDVKM in the germline V gene. Full variable domain (missing parts from reference TRBV28 and TRBJ1-1): DVKVTQSSRYLVKRTGEKVFLECVQDMDHENMFWYRQDPGLGLRLIYFSYDVKMKEKGDIPEGYSVSREKKERFSLILESASTNQTSMYLCASSLGGPGNTEAFFGQGTRLTVV.

This sequence joins TRBV9 and TRBJ2-5, with TRBD2 identical over 12 bases. In germline, CDR1 is SGDLS, CDR2 YYNGEE. This CDR3 region has 13 residues. The V gene end was trimmed by 7 bases and the J gene end by 5 bases; junction bases not matched to a gene: 3. In DNA form, the CDR3 reads TGTGCCAGCGGACTAGCGGGAAGGGAGACCCAGTACTTC. Its translation: CASGLAGRETQYF. Together with reference TRBV9 and TRBJ2-5, the CDR3 gives the full variable domain: DSGVTQTPKHLITATGQRVTLRCSPRSGDLSVYWYQQSLDQGLQFLIQYYNGEERAKGNILERFSAQQFPDLHSELNLSSLELGDSALYFCASGLAGRETQYFGPGTRLLVL.

This clone was seen a handful of times. The J gene is TRBJ2-7, the V gene TRBV7-2; a possible D gene is TRBD2 (6 bases). Trimming took off 5 bases at V and 2 bases at J, with 13 bases between the two ends. Per the germline V gene, CDR1 is SGHTA and CDR2 is FQGNSA. This CDR3 is built from 14 residues. This CDR3 reads CASSLSTSTYEQYF. The CDR3 DNA reads as TGTGCCAGCAGCCTATCGACTAGTACCTACGAGCAGTACTTC.

A word on this clone: Additional DNA sequences in this sample encode the identical CDR3. V is TRBV6-5 and J is TRBJ1-2; D gene unclear. Germline CDR1 is MNHEY and CDR2 is SVGAGI. The CDR3 extends over 11 amino acids. Between the trimmed V and J ends, which lost 4 bases and 5 bases, there was a span of 5 bases. CDR3 nucleotide sequence: TGTGCCAGCAGTTCGGGTTATGGCTACACCTTC. It translates to CASSSGYGYTF.

This clone occurred a few times. This chain connects TRBV28 to TRBJ2-3; tentatively, D is TRBD2 (6 bases). Germline V lookup: CDR1 MDHEN, CDR2 SYDVKM. CDR3 size: 16 residues. Trimming took 1 base from V and 3 from J, leaving 14 bases between them. For the CDR3, the DNA is TGTGCCAGCAGTTTATTGGCGGGGATCTTGACAGATACGCAGTATTTT. Translation: CASSLLAGILTDTQYF.